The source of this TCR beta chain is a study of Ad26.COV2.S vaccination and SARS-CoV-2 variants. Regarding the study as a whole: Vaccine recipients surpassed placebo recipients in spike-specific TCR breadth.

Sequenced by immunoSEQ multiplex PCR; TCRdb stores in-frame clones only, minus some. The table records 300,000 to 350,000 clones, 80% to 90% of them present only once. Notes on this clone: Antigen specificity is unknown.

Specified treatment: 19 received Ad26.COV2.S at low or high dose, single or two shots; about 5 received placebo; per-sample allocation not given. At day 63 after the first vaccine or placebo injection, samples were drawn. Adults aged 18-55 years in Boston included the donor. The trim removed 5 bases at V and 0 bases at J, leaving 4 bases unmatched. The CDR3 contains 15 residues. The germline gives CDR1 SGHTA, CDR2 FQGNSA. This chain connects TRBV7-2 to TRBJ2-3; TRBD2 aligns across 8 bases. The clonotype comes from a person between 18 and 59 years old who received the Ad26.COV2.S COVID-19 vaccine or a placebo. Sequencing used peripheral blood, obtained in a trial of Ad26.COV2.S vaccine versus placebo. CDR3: CASSPGGASTDTQYF. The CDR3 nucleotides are TGTGCCAGCAGCCCGGGGGGGGCTAGCACAGATACGCAGTATTTT.